This is a list of T cell receptor beta chains from one sample in a study of CD8 T cells in Susac syndrome. From the immunoSEQ multiplex PCR reads, TCRdb called clonotypes with MiXCR, one entry per CDR3 protein. The sample contains about 80,000 distinct CDR3 sequences, roughly 94% of which appear only once. The sample taken for sequencing was CD8+ T cells from PBMCs. All receptors come from a human donor in good health. The CDR3 runs from the conserved cysteine through the conserved F or W. A D gene is named only where the DNA matches it firmly. Size is omitted from some rows. Given values are once, few, many or a class for expanded clones.

clone size: .
V gene: TRBV7-2
J gene: TRBJ2-1
D gene: .
CDR3 protein: CASSFSRYSYNEQFF
CDR3 DNA: TGTGCCAGCAGCTTCAGTAGGTACTCCTACAATGAGCAGTTCTTC

clone size: .
V gene: TRBV7-6
J gene: TRBJ2-2
D gene: .
CDR3 protein: CASSLEQGYTGELFF
CDR3 DNA: TGTGCCAGCAGCTTAGAACAGGGCTACACCGGGGAGCTGTTTTTT

clone size: .
V gene: TRBV27
J gene: TRBJ2-3
D gene: TRBD1
CDR3 protein: CASSPDRTVPDTQYF
CDR3 DNA: TGTGCCAGCAGCCCGGACAGGACGGTGCCAGATACGCAGTATTTT

clone size: once
V gene: TRBV5-6
J gene: TRBJ1-2
D gene: .
CDR3 protein: CASSSATVDRRRHYGYTF
CDR3 DNA: TGTGCCAGCAGCTCCGCGACCGTTGACAGGAGACGTCACTATGGCTACACCTTC

clone size: .
V gene: TRBV7-9
J gene: TRBJ1-2
D gene: TRBD1
CDR3 protein: CASRTQGAGGYTF
CDR3 DNA: TGTGCCAGCAGGACACAGGGGGCGGGAGGCTACACCTTC

clone size: .
V gene: TRBV9
J gene: TRBJ2-1
D gene: .
CDR3 protein: CASSVGDHGGRLNEQFF
CDR3 DNA: TGTGCCAGCAGCGTAGGTGACCACGGGGGGCGATTAAATGAGCAGTTCTTC

clone size: .
V gene: TRBV20-1
J gene: TRBJ2-3
D gene: .
CDR3 protein: CSARRLASDTQYF
CDR3 DNA: TGCAGTGCTAGAAGGCTAGCGTCAGATACGCAGTATTTT

clone size: .
V gene: TRBV12-5
J gene: TRBJ2-1
D gene: .
CDR3 protein: CASGSHNEQFF
CDR3 DNA: TGTGCTAGTGGTTCCCACAATGAGCAGTTCTTC

clone size: .
V gene: TRBV10-3
J gene: TRBJ1-1
D gene: .
CDR3 protein: CAITDLGVITEAFF
CDR3 DNA: TGTGCCATCACTGACTTGGGGGTTATCACTGAAGCTTTCTTT

clone size: .
V gene: TRBV6-1
J gene: TRBJ2-2
D gene: TRBD2
CDR3 protein: CASSELADTGELFF
CDR3 DNA: TGTGCCAGCAGTGAACTAGCGGACACCGGGGAGCTGTTTTTT

clone size: .
V gene: TRBV9
J gene: TRBJ2-7
D gene: TRBD1
CDR3 protein: CASSNRDRGNEQYF
CDR3 DNA: TGTGCCAGCAGCAACCGGGACAGGGGTAACGAGCAGTACTTC

clone size: .
V gene: TRBV28
J gene: TRBJ1-1
D gene: TRBD1
CDR3 protein: CASSRTGETFF
CDR3 DNA: TGTGCCAGCAGTCGGACAGGCGAGACTTTCTTT

clone size: .
V gene: TRBV4-1
J gene: TRBJ1-5
D gene: .
CDR3 protein: CASSGNSNQPQHF
CDR3 DNA: TGCGCCAGCAGCGGGAATAGCAATCAGCCCCAGCATTTT

clone size: .
V gene: TRBV27
J gene: TRBJ2-3
D gene: .
CDR3 protein: CAIGAGADTQYF
CDR3 DNA: TGTGCCATCGGAGCAGGGGCAGATACGCAGTATTTT

clone size: .
V gene: TRBV28
J gene: TRBJ1-5
D gene: .
CDR3 protein: CASSWSVTYNQPQHF
CDR3 DNA: TGTGCCAGCAGTTGGTCGGTGACCTACAATCAGCCCCAGCATTTT

clone size: .
V gene: TRBV14
J gene: TRBJ2-7
D gene: .
CDR3 protein: CASSQDWGSGEQYF
CDR3 DNA: TGTGCCAGCAGCCAAGATTGGGGTTCCGGGGAGCAGTACTTC

clone size: .
V gene: TRBV14
J gene: TRBJ2-7
D gene: .
CDR3 protein: CASSHLIYEQYF
CDR3 DNA: TGTGCCAGCAGCCACCTGATCTACGAGCAGTACTTC

clone size: .
V gene: TRBV7-2
J gene: TRBJ1-2
D gene: .
CDR3 protein: CASSLGERGYTF
CDR3 DNA: TGTGCCAGCAGCTTAGGGGAAAGAGGCTACACCTTC

clone size: .
V gene: TRBV20-1
J gene: TRBJ1-1
D gene: .
CDR3 protein: CSAARDIDTEAFF
CDR3 DNA: TGCAGTGCTGCCCGGGACATCGACACTGAAGCTTTCTTT

clone size: .
V gene: TRBV11-2
J gene: TRBJ2-3
D gene: TRBD1
CDR3 protein: CASSPDRLPGHF
CDR3 DNA: TGTGCCAGCAGCCCGGACAGGCTCCCGGGGCATTTT

clone size: .
V gene: TRBV9
J gene: TRBJ2-1
D gene: TRBD2
CDR3 protein: CASSVSRTSGRTNEQFF
CDR3 DNA: TGTGCCAGCAGCGTATCCCGGACTAGCGGGAGAACCAATGAGCAGTTCTTC

clone size: few
V gene: TRBV12-3/TRBV12-4
J gene: TRBJ2-1
D gene: .
CDR3 protein: CASSLDNEQFF
CDR3 DNA: TGTGCCAGCAGTTTGGACAATGAGCAGTTCTTC

clone size: .
V gene: TRBV12-5
J gene: TRBJ2-5
D gene: .
CDR3 protein: CASGLVPGGQETQYF
CDR3 DNA: TGTGCTAGTGGTTTGGTACCAGGGGGGCAAGAGACCCAGTACTTC

clone size: once
V gene: TRBV27
J gene: TRBJ2-3
D gene: .
CDR3 protein: CASSLYFVGGSDTQYF
CDR3 DNA: TGTGCCAGCAGTTTATACTTCGTCGGCGGATCAGATACGCAGTATTTT

clone size: .
V gene: TRBV11-2
J gene: TRBJ2-3
D gene: .
CDR3 protein: CASSLGVANTDTQYF
CDR3 DNA: TGTGCCAGCAGCTTGGGGGTCGCAAACACAGATACGCAGTATTTT

clone size: .
V gene: TRBV7-6
J gene: TRBJ2-3
D gene: TRBD1
CDR3 protein: CASSLGTGVTDTNSVAYF
CDR3 DNA: TGTGCCAGCAGCTTAGGGACAGGGGTTACAGATACGAATTCCGTCGCGTATTTT

clone size: .
V gene: TRBV12-5
J gene: TRBJ1-2
D gene: .
CDR3 protein: CASGLTGYGYTF
CDR3 DNA: TGTGCTAGTGGTTTGACAGGTTATGGCTACACCTTC

clone size: once
V gene: TRBV7-3
J gene: TRBJ2-1
D gene: .
CDR3 protein: CASSSPEGTNRDEQFF
CDR3 DNA: TGTGCCAGCAGCAGCCCTGAGGGGACGAACAGGGATGAGCAGTTCTTC

clone size: .
V gene: TRBV12-3/TRBV12-4
J gene: TRBJ2-7
D gene: .
CDR3 protein: CASSPTGYEQYF
CDR3 DNA: TGTGCCAGCAGTCCTACAGGGTACGAGCAGTACTTC

clone size: .
V gene: TRBV27
J gene: TRBJ1-5
D gene: .
CDR3 protein: CASSLGGRDQPQHF
CDR3 DNA: TGTGCCAGCAGTTTGGGAGGGAGGGATCAGCCCCAGCATTTT

clone size: .
V gene: TRBV14
J gene: TRBJ2-1
D gene: .
CDR3 protein: CASSRFGGRYNEQFF
CDR3 DNA: TGTGCCAGCAGCCGATTCGGCGGCCGGTACAATGAGCAGTTCTTC

clone size: .
V gene: TRBV5-1
J gene: TRBJ1-6
D gene: .
CDR3 protein: CASSRIGAYSPLHF
CDR3 DNA: TGCGCCAGCAGCCGGATAGGGGCCTATTCACCCCTCCACTTT

clone size: .
V gene: TRBV2
J gene: TRBJ2-2
D gene: .
CDR3 protein: CASKGTGDTGELFF
CDR3 DNA: TGTGCCAGCAAGGGGACTGGGGACACCGGGGAGCTGTTTTTT

clone size: .
V gene: TRBV28
J gene: TRBJ1-5
D gene: .
CDR3 protein: CASSLYRENQPQHF
CDR3 DNA: TGTGCCAGCAGTTTGTATAGGGAAAATCAGCCCCAGCATTTT

clone size: .
V gene: TRBV24-1
J gene: TRBJ2-7
D gene: .
CDR3 protein: CATSDFWGKPYEQYF
CDR3 DNA: TGTGCCACCAGTGATTTCTGGGGGAAGCCCTACGAGCAGTACTTC

clone size: .
V gene: TRBV19
J gene: TRBJ2-2
D gene: .
CDR3 protein: CASSIDRTNTGELFF
CDR3 DNA: TGTGCCAGTAGTATAGACAGGACGAACACCGGGGAGCTGTTTTTT

clone size: .
V gene: TRBV9
J gene: TRBJ2-6
D gene: TRBD1
CDR3 protein: CASSVPRGPGANVLTF
CDR3 DNA: TGTGCCAGCAGCGTACCCAGGGGGCCAGGGGCCAACGTCCTGACTTTC

clone size: few
V gene: TRBV5-4
J gene: TRBJ2-7
D gene: TRBD1
CDR3 protein: CASSSFGQGFNYEQYF
CDR3 DNA: TGTGCCAGCAGCTCCTTCGGACAGGGTTTCAACTACGAGCAGTACTTC

clone size: .
V gene: TRBV12-3/TRBV12-4
J gene: TRBJ2-2
D gene: .
CDR3 protein: CASTGTRDVTGELFF
CDR3 DNA: TGTGCCAGCACCGGGACACGGGATGTCACCGGGGAGCTGTTTTTT

clone size: .
V gene: TRBV29-1
J gene: TRBJ2-3
D gene: .
CDR3 protein: CSVVGGYTDTQYF
CDR3 DNA: TGCAGCGTTGTGGGGGGTTACACAGATACGCAGTATTTT

clone size: .
V gene: TRBV6-2/TRBV6-3
J gene: TRBJ1-2
D gene: .
CDR3 protein: CASSARDEDGYTF
CDR3 DNA: TGTGCCAGCAGTGCGAGGGACGAGGATGGCTACACCTTC

clone size: .
V gene: TRBV7-2
J gene: TRBJ2-7
D gene: .
CDR3 protein: CASSYAYEQYF
CDR3 DNA: TGTGCCAGCAGCTATGCTTACGAGCAGTACTTC

clone size: .
V gene: TRBV10-3
J gene: TRBJ2-7
D gene: TRBD1
CDR3 protein: CASRTGFNEQYF
CDR3 DNA: TGTGCCTCGAGGACAGGGTTCAACGAGCAGTACTTC